The rows below give T cell receptor beta chains drawn from one sample of a study of shared clonotypes between healthy human individuals. The protocol was immunoSEQ multiplex PCR, while the TCRdb copy is restricted to in-frame clones and leaves out a portion. The sample includes about 530,000 clones, 95% to 97% of them seen just once. The material sequenced was naive CD4+ T cells sorted from blood. The source is a woman aged 30 to 39 in good health. CDR3s leave out the opening cysteine and the closing phenylalanine or tryptophan. Fields, in order: CDR3 length, J gene, V gene, CDR3 protein.

length: 13
J: TRBJ2-1
V: TRBV18
CDR3: ASSPGQGVGNEQF

length: 13
J: TRBJ1-1
V: TRBV6-5
CDR3: ASSYSYNRATEAF

length: 15
J: TRBJ1-1
V: TRBV25-1
CDR3: ASRPGISRGETHEAF

length: 10
J: TRBJ1-2
V: TRBV28
CDR3: ASFDPPDGYT

length: 10
J: TRBJ1-5
V: TRBV2
CDR3: ASRDTHQPQH

length: 14
J: TRBJ1-6
V: TRBV6-5
CDR3: ASSYMDSSYNSPLH

length: 13
J: TRBJ2-7
V: TRBV11-2
CDR3: ASSLGGSGNYEQY

length: 13
J: TRBJ2-1
V: TRBV28
CDR3: ASVPGRESFNEQF

length: 11
J: TRBJ2-3
V: TRBV19
CDR3: ASSPWAADTQY

length: 12
J: TRBJ2-2
V: TRBV7-2
CDR3: ASSPVVDTGELF

length: 13
J: TRBJ2-3
V: TRBV6-6
CDR3: ASSPGLAGGDTQY

length: 15
J: TRBJ2-2
V: TRBV10-3
CDR3: AISRTGTGENTGELF

length: 15
J: TRBJ2-4
V: TRBV18
CDR3: ASSRGATGGSKNIQY

length: 16
J: TRBJ2-7
V: TRBV5-8
CDR3: ASTLRGLAVGGPYEQY

length: 12
J: TRBJ2-1
V: TRBV28
CDR3: ASSEGGPYNEQF

length: 9
J: TRBJ2-7
V: TRBV28
CDR3: ASNIRDEQY

length: 15
J: TRBJ2-1
V: TRBV19
CDR3: ASSKMRETGTYNEQF

length: 13
J: TRBJ1-5
V: TRBV7-8
CDR3: ASSPGRASNQPQH

length: 15
J: TRBJ1-3
V: TRBV5-6
CDR3: ASSLRTDGQYGNTIY

length: 13
J: TRBJ2-1
V: TRBV6-1
CDR3: ASSPRGTDYNEQF

length: 17
J: TRBJ2-1
V: TRBV4-1
CDR3: ASSQQPPTGTSGRNEQF

length: 14
J: TRBJ1-5
V: TRBV7-9
CDR3: ASSLAGGTDNQPQH

length: 16
J: TRBJ2-7
V: TRBV7-2
CDR3: ASVPSKAGGRLAYEQY

length: 11
J: TRBJ2-7
V: TRBV4-1
CDR3: ASSSGTSYEQY

length: 12
J: TRBJ2-7
V: TRBV7-2
CDR3: ASSLTGGRNEQY

length: 12
J: TRBJ1-4
V: TRBV2
CDR3: ASAVRGVGEKLF

length: 13
J: TRBJ1-4
V: TRBV5-1
CDR3: ASSLRGARQEKLF

length: 15
J: TRBJ2-7
V: TRBV28
CDR3: ASSLTSGTSGSHEQY

length: 14
J: TRBJ2-2
V: TRBV6-1
CDR3: ASREQGPPGTGELF

length: 13
J: TRBJ2-2
V: TRBV6-6
CDR3: ASTSHTGGTGELF

length: 15
J: TRBJ2-7
V: TRBV10-1
CDR3: ASSEEYSGIRMGEQY

length: 15
J: TRBJ2-2
V: TRBV7-6
CDR3: ASSLETSGSSAGELF

length: 11
J: TRBJ2-2
V: TRBV30
CDR3: AWSRGGTGELF

length: 12
J: TRBJ2-3
V: TRBV6-1
CDR3: ATVKARYTDTQY

length: 13
J: TRBJ1-4
V: TRBV28
CDR3: ASSFRGGTNEKLF

length: 14
J: TRBJ1-3
V: TRBV5-1
CDR3: ASSLGPTGAGNTIY

length: 13
J: TRBJ2-5
V: TRBV29-1
CDR3: SVDLAGTVQETQY

length: 11
J: TRBJ1-1
V: TRBV2
CDR3: ASRVTENTEAF

length: 13
J: TRBJ1-5
V: TRBV6-1
CDR3: ASSDVVYSNQPQH

length: 13
J: TRBJ2-7
V: TRBV10-3
CDR3: AISESGGSSYEQY

length: 14
J: TRBJ2-3
V: TRBV5-1
CDR3: ASSLGTSGTTDTQY

length: 13
J: TRBJ2-1
V: TRBV25-1
CDR3: ASSEGTSGYNEQF

length: 17
J: TRBJ1-3
V: TRBV7-9
CDR3: ASSYRRTGFVSSGNTIY

length: 12
J: TRBJ1-4
V: TRBV6-6
CDR3: ASSYSTTSGKLF

length: 13
J: TRBJ2-7
V: TRBV5-1
CDR3: ASSSGGLANYEQY

length: 12
J: TRBJ2-5
V: TRBV4-1
CDR3: ASSPFRDQETQY

length: 11
J: TRBJ1-1
V: TRBV28
CDR3: AISRDGRTEAF

length: 12
J: TRBJ1-4
V: TRBV19
CDR3: ASSIGQGDEKLF

length: 16
J: TRBJ1-5
V: TRBV18
CDR3: ASSLSVPGQGGNQPQH

length: 14
J: TRBJ2-5
V: TRBV18
CDR3: ASTQLDRTIQETQY

length: 10
J: TRBJ2-7
V: TRBV28
CDR3: AARTQVHEQY

length: 15
J: TRBJ2-1
V: TRBV27
CDR3: ASTPPPFGGSLDEQF

length: 11
J: TRBJ2-7
V: TRBV27
CDR3: ASSLIGSTEQY

length: 10
J: TRBJ2-1
V: TRBV6-1
CDR3: ASMKWTNEQF

length: 13
J: TRBJ1-6
V: TRBV6-5
CDR3: ASSYGGLEKSPLH